The 27 T cell receptor beta chains in this list originate from one sample, sequenced in a study of blood T cell repertoires in COVID-19. Using immunoSEQ multiplex PCR, the repertoire was profiled, and TCRdb retains in-frame clones only, with some absent. This table holds under 300,000 clones, over 70% found once. Sequences were obtained from peripheral blood. Every receptor here comes from a woman of 80 years or more with acute or convalescent COVID-19.

J is TRBJ1-6 and V is TRBV6-2 or TRBV6-3; D is undetermined. V was clipped by 0 bases and J by 5 bases, with 14 bases between them. The CDR3 has 17 residues. Germline values: CDR1 MNHEY, CDR2 SVGEGT. CDR3 residues: CASSYSFGGGDNSPLHF. In DNA form, the CDR3 reads TGTGCCAGCAGTTACTCGTTTGGTGGAGGCGATAATTCACCCCTCCACTTT.

The chain has TRBV4-2 and TRBJ2-7, with 7 bases fitting TRBD2. In germline, CDR1 is LGHNA, CDR2 YNFKEQ. This CDR3 is built from 14 residues. The junction had 2 bases not matched to a gene; V was cut back by 0 bases and J by 3 bases. The CDR3 coding sequence is TGTGCCAGCAGCCAAGAGGGGGGGGACTACGAGCAGTACTTC. Translation gives CASSQEGGDYEQYF.

CDR3: CASSPQGALGGMNTEAFF. The CDR3 DNA reads TGTGCCAGCAGTCCACAGGGGGCGCTTGGTGGGATGAACACTGAAGCTTTCTTT. The chain uses TRBV6-6 and TRBJ1-1, with TRBD1 identical over 9 bases. The trim removed 5 bases at V and 0 bases at J, leaving 13 bases unmatched. Germline CDR1 is MNHNY and CDR2 is SVGAGI (reference sequence). The CDR3 has 18 amino acids.

The chain is built from TRBV19 and TRBJ2-1; D not resolved. The CDR3 has 20 residues. V was clipped by 7 bases and J by 6 bases, with 34 bases between them. Germline V gene sequence: CDR1 LNHDA, CDR2 SQIVND (reference sequence). The CDR3 loop reads CASTPNAIVNPARSINEQFF. The DNA for the CDR3 is TGTGCCAGTACCCCCAATGCCATAGTGAACCCTGCTCGTAGTATCAATGAGCAGTTCTTC.

In this sample, this clone turned up many times. The chain's CDR3 is CAGTTGGNYGYTF. The CDR3, as DNA: TGTGCCGGAACGACAGGGGGCAACTATGGCTACACCTTC. The chain links TRBV7-9 to TRBJ1-2; the match to TRBD1 covers 10 bases. The CDR3 has 13 amino acids. CDR1 is SEHNR, CDR2 FQNEAQ, per germline (reference sequence). The trim removed 11 bases at V and 2 bases at J, leaving 5 bases unmatched. The variable domain in full, with the rest retrieved from reference TRBV7-9 and TRBJ1-2, is DTGVSQNPRHKITKRGQNVTFRCDPISEHNRLYWYRQTLGQGPEFLTYFQNEAQLEKSRLLSDRFSAERPKGSFSTLEIQRTEQGDSAMYLCAGTTGGNYGYTFGSGTRLTVV.

The V gene is TRBV4-2, the J gene TRBJ1-4; no clear D gene. V was clipped by 0 bases and J by 8 bases, with 4 bases between them. CDR1 LGHNA and CDR2 YNFKEQ come from the germline V gene. The CDR3 length is 12 residues. In DNA form, the CDR3 reads TGTGCCAGCAGCCAAGACAGGGAAAAACTGTTTTTT. Its protein is CASSQDREKLFF.

The genes are TRBV27 and TRBJ1-1; 10 nucleotides match TRBD1. The V gene's germline CDR1 is MNHEY and CDR2 SMNVEV (reference sequence). The CDR3 runs 18 residues. Unmatched junction bases numbered 8, after V lost 0 bases and J lost 1 base. The CDR3 spells CASSLSPRTGGTNTEAFF. CDR3 bases: TGTGCCAGCAGTTTATCACCTCGGACAGGGGGGACGAACACTGAAGCTTTCTTT.

V is TRBV24-1 and J is TRBJ2-1, with 8 bases aligning to TRBD2. The germline V gene encodes CDR1 KGHDR and CDR2 SFDVKD. The length of the CDR3 is 14 residues. V gave up 0 bases and J gave up 7 bases; unmatched junction bases: 1. DNA of the CDR3: TGTGCCACCAGTGATTTGCGGGGGGGGAATGAGCAGTTCTTC. As protein: CATSDLRGGNEQFF.

This clone was found once. The chain uses TRBV9 and TRBJ1-5, with no clear D. In germline, CDR1 is SGDLS, CDR2 YYNGEE. V was pared by 0 bases and J by 4 bases, with 8 bases between. This CDR3 comprises 14 residues. The CDR3 is CASSVDGQNQPQHF. The DNA for the CDR3 is TGTGCCAGCAGCGTAGATGGTCAGAATCAGCCCCAGCATTTT.

V is TRBV30 and J is TRBJ1-2; 9 positions agree with TRBD1. With V trimmed by 1 base and J by 5 bases, 2 bases remained unmatched. The V gene's germline CDR1 is GTSNPN and CDR2 SVGIG (reference sequence). The CDR3 covers 13 residues. CDR3 sequence reads: CAWSGGQGYGYTF. The CDR3 nucleotides read TGTGCCTGGAGTGGGGGACAGGGTTATGGCTACACCTTC.

The V gene is TRBV27, the J gene TRBJ2-7; 10 bases are shared with TRBD1. Germline CDR1 and CDR2: MNHEY and SMNVEV (reference sequence). V was pared by 6 bases and J by 5 bases, with 7 bases of the junction left unmatched. This CDR3 contains 14 residues. The CDR3 DNA is TGTGCCAGCAGGATCGACAGGGGGCGAAACGAGCAGTACTTC. Its protein product is CASRIDRGRNEQYF.

The rearrangement uses TRBV5-1 and TRBJ2-6, with 8 bases lining up with TRBD1. With 4 bases clipped from V and 4 bases from J, the junction kept 13 bases outside the gene matches. The germline V gene has CDR1 SGHRS and CDR2 YFSETQ. CDR3 length equals 18 residues. The CDR3 protein is CASSPIGQGSAGANVLTF. DNA for the CDR3: TGCGCCAGCAGCCCCATCGGACAGGGATCGGCCGGGGCCAACGTCCTGACTTTC.

The chain couples TRBV6-5 to TRBJ2-3; maybe TRBD2 (6 bases). Germline V CDR1 and CDR2: MNHEY, SVGAGI. This CDR3 has 15 amino acids. Trimming stripped 6 bases from V and 3 bases from J, with 16 bases between. This CDR3 is CASSSNLGGTDTQYF. Here the CDR3 DNA reads TGTGCCAGCAGCTCAAATCTCGGGGGAACAGATACGCAGTATTTT.

This rearrangement joins TRBV7-2 to TRBJ2-3; maybe TRBD1 (7 bases). This CDR3 contains 15 residues. V was clipped by 4 bases and J by 0 bases, with 11 bases between them. Per the germline V gene, CDR1 is SGHTA and CDR2 is FQGNSA. CDR3 residues: CASSYPGGSTDTQYF. In DNA form, the CDR3 reads TGTGCCAGCAGCTACCCAGGGGGGAGCACAGATACGCAGTATTTT.

This clone was observed a few times. The V call is TRBV3-1 (or the pseudogene TRBV3-2), the J call TRBJ1-6; 7 bases are shared with TRBD1. There are 16 residues in the CDR3. V trimming: 1 base; J trimming: 9 bases; junction bases outside the gene matches: 9. The germline gives CDR1 LGHDT, CDR2 YNNKEL (reference sequence). CDR3 coding DNA: TGTGCCAGCAGCCAAGGGGGAGACAGGGCTGGTTCACCCCTCCACTTT. Translating it yields CASSQGGDRAGSPLHF.

The V gene is TRBV5-6, the J gene TRBJ2-5; no clear D gene. CDR3 length: 13 amino acids. The germline gives CDR1 SGHDT, CDR2 YYEEEE. The V end was cut by 3 bases, the J end by 5 bases, with 11 bases between. In nucleotides, the CDR3 is TGTGCCAGCAGCTCCGGTGATTCGGAGACCCAGTACTTC. This sequence encodes CASSSGDSETQYF.

This chain links TRBV5-1 with TRBJ2-5, with D possibly being TRBD2 (6 bases). The V gene's germline CDR1 is SGHRS and CDR2 YFSETQ. This CDR3 has 13 amino acids. V lost 0 bases, J lost 7 bases, and 10 bases lay in between. The CDR3 DNA reads TGCGCCAGCAGCTTGGACGGGAGAGGGACCCAGTACTTC. Protein sequence: CASSLDGRGTQYF.

The chain is built from TRBV5-5 and TRBJ1-2; D is unresolved. CDR3 length: 15 amino acids. Germline values: CDR1 SGHKS, CDR2 YYEKEE (reference sequence). V lost 1 base and J 4 bases, leaving 14 bases between the germline ends. The DNA of the CDR3 is TGTGCCAGCAGCTTGACTCCCGAGGGAGGCTATGGCTACACCTTC. Its translation: CASSLTPEGGYGYTF.

This chain links TRBV7-2 with TRBJ1-6; no clear D. Trimming left V 6 bases short and J 14 bases short, with 17 bases between. Germline CDR1 SGHTA, CDR2 FQGNSA. CDR3 length: 13 residues. The CDR3 DNA reads TGTGCCAGCAGGATAACACAGAGTCGCACCCTCCACTTT. Residues: CASRITQSRTLHF.

This clone was seen only a few times. The V call is TRBV18, the J call TRBJ1-3; D gene unclear. This CDR3 is 14 amino acids long. The germline CDR1 and CDR2 sequences are KGHSH and LQKENI. The ends were cut back, 5 bases at V and 4 bases at J, with 12 bases in the middle. CDR3 sequence reads: CASSAVDQGNTIYF. CDR3 DNA: TGTGCCAGCTCAGCAGTCGATCAGGGAAACACCATATATTTT.

V gene TRBV18 combines with J gene TRBJ1-6; 10 bases map to TRBD1. Germline CDR1 reads KGHSH; CDR2 reads LQKENI. This CDR3 comprises 15 residues. After removal of 6 bases from V and 8 bases from J, the junction contained 7 bases not matched to a gene. The DNA of the CDR3 is TGTGCCAGCTCGCCGGGACAGGGGATTGATTCACCCCTCCACTTT. Translating gives CASSPGQGIDSPLHF. The complete variable domain, with remaining parts taken from reference TRBV18 and TRBJ1-6, reads NAGVMQNPRHLVRRRGQEARLRCSPMKGHSHVYWYRQLPEEGLKFMVYLQKENIIDESGMPKERFSAEFPKEGPSILRIQQVVRGDSAAYFCASSPGQGIDSPLHFGNGTRLTVT.

The DNA of the CDR3 is TGTGCCACCAGTGCCACAGGTGTAGATCAGCCCCAGCATTTT. It yields the protein CATSATGVDQPQHF. The chain recombines TRBV24-1 with TRBJ1-5, with TRBD1 as a possible D gene (5 bases). This CDR3 has 14 residues. The V gene lost 5 bases and the J gene lost 5 bases, with 12 bases spanning the gap. Germline V CDR1 and CDR2: KGHDR, SFDVKD.

The chain combines TRBV12-3 or TRBV12-4 with TRBJ1-1; no firm D call. The CDR3 runs 13 residues. V was trimmed by 7 bases and J by 5 bases, leaving 14 bases between them. CDR3 loop: CASILLPGTEAFF. The DNA of the CDR3 is TGTGCCAGCATCCTTCTACCGGGGACTGAAGCTTTCTTT.

CDR3 DNA: TGCAGCGCCTTACAGGAGATGAACACTGAAGCTTTCTTT. Translation gives CSALQEMNTEAFF. The chain links TRBV29-1 to TRBJ1-1, with D perhaps matching TRBD1 (5 bases). CDR1 and CDR2 from the germline V gene are SQVTM and ANQGSEA. The V end lost 7 bases, the J end lost 0 bases, and 12 bases lay between the germline ends. This CDR3 comprises 13 residues.

The chain carries TRBV10-3 and TRBJ2-3, with 8 nucleotides matching TRBD2. The germline V gene encodes CDR1 ENHRY and CDR2 SYGVKD. The CDR3 consists of 15 residues. V gave up 5 bases and J gave up 5 bases; unmatched junction bases: 9. The CDR3 DNA reads TGTGCCATCAGTTTAACCGGGACTAGAGGAGATACGCAGTATTTT. It encodes CAISLTGTRGDTQYF.

This clone was seen repeatedly, ten times or more. The rearrangement joins TRBV28 to TRBJ1-5, with D possibly being TRBD1 (5 bases). V gave up 7 bases and J gave up 3 bases, with 16 bases separating them. Germline CDR1 and CDR2: MDHEN and SYDVKM. The CDR3 has 15 residues. The CDR3 DNA reads as TGTGCCAGCAAGGGGTGGCAGGGCAACAATCAGCCCCAGCATTTT. This gives the protein CASKGWQGNNQPQHF.

This chain connects TRBV6-2 or TRBV6-3 to TRBJ2-1; TRBD2 matches at 7 bases. J was trimmed by 3 bases and V by 6 bases; bases with no gene match: 11. Germline V lookup: CDR1 MNHEY, CDR2 SVGEGT. The CDR3 is 16 residues long. The CDR3 sequence is CASRPPLGLGYNEQFF. In nucleotides, the CDR3 is TGTGCCAGCAGGCCTCCCCTCGGACTAGGCTACAATGAGCAGTTCTTC.